This T cell receptor beta chain was profiled in a study of Tregs in tolerant kidney transplant recipients. The CDR3 spans 14 residues. Germline V gives CDR1 SGHTA, CDR2 FQGNSA. Trimming stripped 5 bases from V and 1 base from J, with 11 bases between. The assay was immunoSEQ multiplex PCR, and TCRdb's table has in-frame clones only and misses some. The sample shows some 20,000 clones, roughly 65% of them seen only once. A word on this clone: Its antigen is unknown.

The study, taken as a whole, reports: The small number of patients limits these findings pending further validation.

This receptor was obtained from a human donor in good health. The chain is built from TRBV7-2 and TRBJ2-5, with D tentatively TRBD1 (5 bases). Sample: Tregs from blood cultured with allogeneic cells. The CDR3 reads CASSRQGSQETQYF. As DNA, the CDR3 is TGTGCCAGCAGCCGCCAGGGATCCCAAGAGACCCAGTACTTC.